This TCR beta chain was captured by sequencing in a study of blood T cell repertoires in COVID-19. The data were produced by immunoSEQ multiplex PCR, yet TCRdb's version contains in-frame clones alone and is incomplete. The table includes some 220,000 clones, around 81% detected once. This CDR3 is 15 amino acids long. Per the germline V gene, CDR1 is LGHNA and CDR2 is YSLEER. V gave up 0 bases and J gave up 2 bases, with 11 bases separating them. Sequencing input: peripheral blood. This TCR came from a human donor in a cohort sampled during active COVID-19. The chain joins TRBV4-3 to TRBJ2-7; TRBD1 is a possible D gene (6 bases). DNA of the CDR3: TGCGCCAGCAGCCAAGACCGGGACATTCCCTACGAGCAGTACTTC. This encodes CASSQDRDIPYEQYF.